The count of the clone carrying this T cell receptor beta chain is one. cDNA prepared by RNA extraction and subsequent reverse transcription served as the template for sequencing. The method was immunoSEQ multiplex PCR; TCRdb's version includes in-frame clones alone and lacks a portion of them. The sample has more than 150,000 clones; roughly half are singletons. The entry originates in a study of CD8+ T cells in alopecia areata. Germline V gene lookup returns CDR1 LGHNA and CDR2 YSLEER. This CDR3 is 15 amino acids long. V dropped 3 bases and J dropped 3 bases, with 11 bases sitting between them. As for treatment: oral pan-JAK inhibitor, 5-10 mg twice daily.

The sample here was CD8+ T cells sorted from blood, taken at week 52, from a patient treated with tofacitinib. This receptor was obtained from a human donor with alopecia areata. The chain is built from TRBV4-3 and TRBJ2-2, with a possible D match to TRBD1 (6 bases). The CDR3 spells CASSHTPGDTGELFF. The CDR3 DNA follows: TGCGCCAGCAGCCATACCCCAGGGGACACCGGGGAGCTGTTTTTT.